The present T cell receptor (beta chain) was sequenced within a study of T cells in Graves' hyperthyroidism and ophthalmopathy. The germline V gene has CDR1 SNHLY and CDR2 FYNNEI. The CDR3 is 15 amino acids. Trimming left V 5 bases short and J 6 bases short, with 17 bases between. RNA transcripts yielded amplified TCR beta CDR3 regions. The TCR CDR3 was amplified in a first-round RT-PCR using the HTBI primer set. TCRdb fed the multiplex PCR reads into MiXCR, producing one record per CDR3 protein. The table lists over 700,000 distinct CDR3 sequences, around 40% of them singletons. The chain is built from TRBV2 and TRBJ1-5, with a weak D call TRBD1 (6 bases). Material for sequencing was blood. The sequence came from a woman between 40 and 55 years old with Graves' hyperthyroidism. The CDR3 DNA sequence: TGTGCCAGCAGTTCACAGGGTGCCGAGGGTCAGCCCCAGCATTTT. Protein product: CASSSQGAEGQPQHF. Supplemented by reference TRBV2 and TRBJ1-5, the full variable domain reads EPEVTQTPSHQVTQMGQEVILRCVPISNHLYFYWYRQILGQKVEFLVSFYNNEISEKSEIFDDQFSVERPDGSNFTLKIRSTKLEDSAMYFCASSSQGAEGQPQHFGDGTRLSIL.